This entry describes one T cell receptor (beta chain). CDR3 length: 15 residues. V lost 4 bases, J lost 2 bases, and 5 bases stayed unmatched. Germline assignment: CDR1 SGHNT and CDR2 YYREEE (reference sequence). These data come from a study of cytomegalovirus exposure and HLA in healthy donors. The PCR was carried out with 60 Vbeta primers and 13 Jbeta primers. Sequenced by immunoSEQ multiplex PCR; TCRdb stores in-frame clones only, minus some. The sample lists about 99,000 clones, roughly 79% occurring once. The receptor's source is a man aged 55 to 70 in good health and CMV-seropositive. V is TRBV5-4 and J is TRBJ2-4, with 8 bases matching TRBD1. Sequenced input: PBMCs. DNA for the CDR3: TGTGCCAGCAGCGTACAGGGGGTAACCAAAAACATTCAGTACTTC. Protein sequence: CASSVQGVTKNIQYF.